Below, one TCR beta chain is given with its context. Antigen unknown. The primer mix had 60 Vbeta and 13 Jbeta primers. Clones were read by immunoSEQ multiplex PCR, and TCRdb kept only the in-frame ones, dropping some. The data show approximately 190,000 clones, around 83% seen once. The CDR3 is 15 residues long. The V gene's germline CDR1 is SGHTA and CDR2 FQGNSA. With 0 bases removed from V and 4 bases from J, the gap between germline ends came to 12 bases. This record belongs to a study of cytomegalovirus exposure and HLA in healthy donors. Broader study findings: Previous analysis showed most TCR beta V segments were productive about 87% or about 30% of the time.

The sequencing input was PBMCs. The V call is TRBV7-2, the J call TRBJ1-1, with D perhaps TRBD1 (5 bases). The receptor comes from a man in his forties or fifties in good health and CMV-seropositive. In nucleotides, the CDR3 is TGTGCCAGCAGCTTAGCGACCTTAAGGGGCACTGAAGCTTTCTTT. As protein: CASSLATLRGTEAFF.